This T cell receptor beta chain was profiled in a study of T cells in Graves' hyperthyroidism and ophthalmopathy (dated by TCRdb to about 2019). At the level of the whole study: Peripheral blood samples were taken at the time of initial diagnosis, prior to any treatment. To identify distinguishing TCR V-J signatures, a discovery cohort of 100 or so patients was used, comprising some 45 with Graves' ophthalmopathy and 57 with stable Graves' hyperthyroidism. Prospective prediction of ophthalmopathy was tested in an independent validation cohort consisting of 18 to 20 hyperthyroidism patients and around 16 patients who later progressed to ophthalmopathy. The roughly 100 discovery patients were divided at random into training and test sets in a 7:3 ratio. The study also compared thyroid tissue and blood T-cell repertoires from five or six Graves' hyperthyroidism patients. After sampling, hyperthyroidism patients received methimazole starting at 30 mg daily, and ophthalmopathy patients received high-dose intravenous methylprednisolone. According to the paper, TCR Vbeta CDR3 sequencing was carried out on about 140 peripheral blood samples, which came from about 45 ophthalmopathy, 75 to 80 hyperthyroidism and roughly 17 progressor patients. The paper as a whole reports these results and caveats: Most expanded thyroid clonotypes (frequency above 0.001) were also found in blood, which suggests that blood repertoires may mirror thyroid immune responses. Sample size was not statistically predetermined, and investigators were not blinded to group allocation. A model built on a 13 V-J signature distinguished ophthalmopathy from stable hyperthyroidism, reaching 87.88% sensitivity and about 81% specificity in cross-validation and 80%/75% in testing. In validation, the model predicted progression to ophthalmopathy a median of about 6.5 months before onset, with approximately 71% sensitivity and almost 75% specificity.

This clonotype was seen many times. The clone's antigen remains unknown. Per-base qualities were not stored, and no clone one base away is much larger. The CDR3 numbers 15 residues from cysteine through phenylalanine. CDR3 DNA is the only sequence kept; it has 45 bases, read in frame from the first base. According to the germline V gene (reference sequence), CDR1 reads MNHEY and CDR2 reads SMNVEV. V trim: 5 bases; J trim: 3 bases; unmatched bases: 8. The TCR beta CDR3 regions were amplified from RNA transcripts. A first-round RT-PCR of the TCR CDR3 used the HTBI primer set with the Qiagen OneStep RT-PCR kit. A second multiplex PCR round built the libraries, followed by size selection and purification. Sequencing of the libraries was done on an Illumina HiSeq2000 using paired-end 100 bp reads. As for the authors' bioinformatics: SOAPnuke was used to process the raw data, with reads discarded if the reads contained adapters or uncalled bases, had a mean Phred below 15, or lacked an exact constant-primer or identifier match. High-quality paired reads were merged with COPE v1.2.5, and unique nucleotide sequences were defined as clonotypes. MiTCR v1.1 was used to align the clonotypes against IMGT TRBV, TRBD and TRBJ reference segments. Analysis was restricted to V-J combinations with a frequency above 0.0001, which covered 98% to 99.2% of repertoires. The TCS score was defined as F50 (clonal expansion) divided by E x V (chaos), with BLOSUM62-based TCRdist calculated between CDR3 peptides within each V-J. Welch's t-statistics and random forest reduced approximately 520 V-J features to roughly 13, which were used in a naive Bayes classifier (R e1071). TCRdb passed the public sequencing reads through fastp at Q25 and MiXCR, retaining productive beta sequences. Rows are combined by CDR3 protein, so each entry shows the most common genes and DNA. The V and J calls come from TCRdb's annotation, not from the publication. The sample table records fewer than 250,000 distinct CDR3 sequences; roughly 22% of these occur just once. Of the sample, roughly a third falls within the top ten clones.

Ophthalmopathy patients had moderately to severely active disease, Clinical Activity Score of at least 3, NOSPECS grade of at least 4, and duration under 3 months. Any patient with an uncontrolled infection, another autoimmune disease, pregnancy or lactation was excluded. Diagnoses were established on the basis of clinical symptoms, serum thyroxine and TRAb, thyroid ultrasound, and orbital computed tomography. PBMCs were isolated from around 10 ml of fresh peripheral blood by Ficoll-Paque density gradient centrifugation. Total RNA was extracted with Trizol reagent, and quality was checked on an Agilent 2100 Bioanalyzer.

What was sequenced was blood. The receptor's source is a woman between 40 and 50 years old with Graves' ophthalmopathy. The chain is encoded by TRBV27 joined to TRBJ2-7; TRBD2 matches 9 bases in the middle. The nucleotide sequence is given as TGTGCCAGCAGTGATTATAGCGGGAGCGGCTACGAGCAGTACTTC. It encodes CASSDYSGSGYEQYF.